This T cell receptor (beta chain) came from a study of blood T cells in healthy people across ages. Primed by a sample-barcoded 5' primer and a J-beta primer mix, a second PCR proceeded for about 6 to 12 cycles. One entry per CDR3 protein, called by TCRdb with MiXCR from the 5' RACE reads. This table has 660,000 or so distinct CDR3 sequences, approximately 59% appearing once. This clonotype was seen a handful of times. CDR1 is SQVTM and CDR2 is ANQGSEA in the germline V gene. Trimming took 5 bases from V and 1 from J, leaving 12 bases between them. This CDR3 spans 14 amino acids. Sequenced: blood. The chain couples TRBV29-1 to TRBJ1-5; weak D call: TRBD1 (5 bases). The receptor comes from a man aged 60-69 years in good health. CDR3 sequence: CSVSWGVSNQPQHF. The CDR3 DNA sequence: TGCAGCGTTTCGTGGGGGGTCAGCAATCAGCCCCAGCATTTT.